These 21 T cell receptor beta chains originate from one sample sequenced in a study of blood T cell repertoires in COVID-19. Profiled with immunoSEQ multiplex PCR; TCRdb holds only in-frame clones, not every one. The data show a few hundred thousand clones, around 89% seen once. Sequencing was carried out using PBMCs or T cells enriched from blood (not recorded which). The receptors were sampled from a woman between 45 and 60 years old who had recovered from COVID-19.

The chain couples TRBV7-3 to TRBJ2-5; 11 bases align to TRBD2. The germline V gene encodes CDR1 SGHTA and CDR2 FQGTGA. The CDR3 runs 15 residues. After removal of 5 bases from V and 5 bases from J, the junction contained 7 bases not matched to a gene. CDR3 protein: CASSTGLAVGETQYF. The CDR3, as DNA: TGTGCCAGCAGCACGGGACTAGCGGTAGGGGAGACCCAGTACTTC.

The CDR3 protein is CSVITTVATEAFF. CDR3 bases: TGCAGCGTGATTACGACAGTTGCTACTGAAGCTTTCTTT. The chain recombines TRBV29-1 with TRBJ1-1; a weak D match, TRBD1 (5 bases). Germline lookup yields CDR1 SQVTM and CDR2 ANQGSEA. The CDR3 is made up of 13 amino acids. V lost 6 bases to trimming and J lost 5 bases, with 16 bases between them.

This clone is a singleton in its sample. The rearrangement joins TRBV19 to TRBJ1-1; TRBD1 matches 7 bases. The CDR3 is made up of 14 amino acids. J gave up 5 bases and V 7 bases, and 10 bases lay outside the gene matches. The germline V gene has CDR1 LNHDA and CDR2 SQIVND (reference sequence). CDR3 DNA sequence: TGTGCCAGTACCGAGGGGACAGTGAGGACTGAAGCTTTCTTT. Its translation: CASTEGTVRTEAFF. Based on the CDR3 plus reference TRBV19 and TRBJ1-1, the full variable domain is DGGITQSPKYLFRKEGQNVTLSCEQNLNHDAMYWYRQDPGQGLRLIYYSQIVNDFQKGDIAEGYSVSREKKESFPLTVTSAQKNPTAFYLCASTEGTVRTEAFFGQGTRLTVV.

The rearrangement links TRBV28 to TRBJ2-1, with unresolved D. The V and J ends lost 6 bases and 1 base respectively, with 7 bases between them. This CDR3 has 13 residues. Per germline, CDR1 MDHEN and CDR2 SYDVKM. CDR3 coding DNA: TGTGCCAGCAGGGCCGATTCCTACAATGAGCAGTTCTTC. Protein: CASRADSYNEQFF.

This chain links TRBV10-3 with TRBJ2-7, with TRBD2 matching 7 bases. The CDR3 sequence is 17 residues long. The trim removed 0 bases at V and 0 bases at J, leaving 8 bases unmatched. CDR1 is ENHRY and CDR2 is SYGVKD in the germline V gene. CDR3 protein: CAISESIGGGTSYEQYF. CDR3 coding DNA: TGTGCCATCAGTGAGTCGATCGGGGGAGGGACCTCCTACGAGCAGTACTTC.

This sequence joins TRBV27 and TRBJ2-3; D uncertain. V was clipped by 7 bases and J by 3 bases, with 8 bases between them. The CDR3 is made up of 12 amino acids. Germline V gene data show CDR1 as MNHEY and CDR2 as SMNVEV (reference sequence). This CDR3 is CASTGRTDTQYF. The CDR3 nucleotides read TGTGCCAGCACAGGAAGGACAGATACGCAGTATTTT.

CDR3 DNA: TGCGCCAGCAGCTCGGTAAACTTAGACAATGAGCAGTTCTTC. It codes for CASSSVNLDNEQFF. The chain combines TRBV5-1 with TRBJ2-1; D uncertain. V was trimmed by 3 bases and J by 5 bases, leaving 12 bases between them. Germline lookup yields CDR1 SGHRS and CDR2 YFSETQ. The length of the CDR3 is 14 residues.

V usage is TRBV3-1 (or the pseudogene TRBV3-2) and J usage is TRBJ2-1; 7 bases align to TRBD2. Per the germline V gene, CDR1 is LGHDT and CDR2 is YNNKEL (reference sequence). J was trimmed by 15 bases and V by 5 bases; bases with no gene match: 7. The CDR3 has 11 amino acids. The CDR3 loop reads CASSSREKLFF. Written as DNA, the CDR3 is TGTGCCAGCAGCTCGCGGGAGAAACTGTTCTTC.

The chain joins TRBV18 to TRBJ2-7, with 7 bases lining up with TRBD2. The CDR3 covers 15 residues. Unmatched junction bases numbered 9, after V lost 3 bases and J lost 4 bases. Germline V lookup: CDR1 KGHSH, CDR2 LQKENI. The CDR3 is CASSPGMGGRYEQYF. The CDR3 DNA sequence: TGTGCCAGCTCACCCGGGATGGGAGGGAGGTACGAGCAGTACTTC.

In its sample, this clone was seen a few times. J is TRBJ1-6 and V is TRBV19, with 11 bases matching TRBD1. V shed 4 bases, J shed 10 bases, and the junction held 15 bases outside the gene matches. The CDR3 covers 18 residues. Looked up from germline, CDR1 is LNHDA and CDR2 is SQIVND (reference sequence). Here the CDR3 reads CASSRHSSRTGGKSPLHF. Written as DNA, the CDR3 is TGTGCCAGTAGTAGGCATTCGTCAAGGACAGGGGGCAAATCACCCCTCCACTTT.

The gene calls are TRBV18 and TRBJ1-3; no clear D. The CDR3 is 15 amino acids. Trimming took 0 bases from V and 0 from J, leaving 6 bases between them. CDR1 is KGHSH and CDR2 is LQKENI in the germline V gene. The chain's CDR3 is CASSPPGSSGNTIYF. CDR3 bases: TGTGCCAGCTCACCACCCGGGAGCTCTGGAAACACCATATATTTT.

This chain links TRBV11-1 with TRBJ2-1, with TRBD2 matching over 11 bases. The germline V gene encodes CDR1 SGHAT and CDR2 FQDESV (reference sequence). The CDR3 spans 16 residues. Trimming took 6 bases from V and 1 from J; bases not matched to a gene: 5. This CDR3 reads CASRLTSGSSYNEQFF. CDR3 nucleotides: TGTGCCAGCAGGCTAACTAGCGGGAGTTCCTACAATGAGCAGTTCTTC.

For the CDR3, the DNA is TGCGCCAGTACCGAACTAGCGGGAAGCTACAATGAGCAGTTCTTC. Amino acids: CASTELAGSYNEQFF. The V and J genes are TRBV5-1 and TRBJ2-1, with 10 bases identical to TRBD2. Trimming removed 8 bases from V and 3 bases from J; junction bases left unmatched: 8. CDR1 is SGHRS, CDR2 YFSETQ, per germline. This CDR3 is 15 amino acids long. The whole variable domain, filled in from reference TRBV5-1 and TRBJ2-1, reads KAGVTQTPRYLIKTRGQQVTLSCSPISGHRSVSWYQQTPGQGLQFLFEYFSETQRNKGNFPGRFSGRQFSNSRSEMNVSTLELGDSALYLCASTELAGSYNEQFFGPGTRLTVL.

CDR3: CASRTQGSEPQHF. As DNA, the CDR3 is TGTGCCAGCAGGACACAGGGTTCGGAGCCCCAGCATTTT. V usage is TRBV12-3 or TRBV12-4 and J usage is TRBJ1-5; tentatively, D is TRBD1 (6 bases). V dropped 6 bases and J dropped 8 bases, with 14 bases sitting between them. This CDR3 is built from 13 residues.

This chain joins TRBV9 and TRBJ2-7, with TRBD2 matching 9 bases. CDR1 and CDR2 from the germline V gene are SGDLS and YYNGEE. Trimming took 0 bases from V and 5 from J; bases not matched to a gene: 9. The CDR3 covers 16 residues. The CDR3 DNA reads TGTGCCAGCAGCGTAGCTCGAGCGGGAGGATCCCACGAGCAGTACTTC. Translation: CASSVARAGGSHEQYF.

The chain joins TRBV6-2 or TRBV6-3 to TRBJ1-1, with D possibly being TRBD1 (6 bases). V lost 6 bases, J lost 3 bases, and 35 bases lay in between. The CDR3 length is 21 residues. Per germline, CDR1 MNHEY and CDR2 SVGEGT. As DNA, the CDR3 is TGTGCCAGCAGCCTACGGTCGCTACTGTATAAGTATACCGCAGGGGACACTGAAGCTTTCTTT. Its protein is CASSLRSLLYKYTAGDTEAFF.

The V and J genes are TRBV6-1 and TRBJ1-6; TRBD1 matches 7 bases. V was pared by 3 bases and J by 9 bases, with 8 bases of the junction left unmatched. Germline V CDR1 and CDR2: MNHNS, SASEGT. CDR3 length equals 15 residues. CDR3 bases: TGTGCCAGCAGTGATCCACAGGGGTTTGGTTCACCCCTCCACTTT. Protein sequence: CASSDPQGFGSPLHF.

V gene TRBV28 combines with J gene TRBJ2-2, with 7 positions matching TRBD1. Losses at the gene ends were 2 bases for V and 3 bases for J; bases not matched to a gene: 6. The CDR3 has 16 residues. The V gene's germline CDR1 is MDHEN and CDR2 SYDVKM. CDR3: CASSLPRDSDTGELFF. In DNA, the CDR3 is TGTGCCAGCAGTTTACCTCGGGACAGCGACACCGGGGAGCTGTTTTTT.

The V call is TRBV6-1, the J call TRBJ1-5, with D possibly being TRBD1 (6 bases). The germline gives CDR1 MNHNS, CDR2 SASEGT. The CDR3 contains 16 residues. Trimming pared 3 bases from V and 2 bases from J, leaving 14 bases between. The CDR3 loop reads CASSDTGKGGNQPQHF. As DNA, the CDR3 is TGTGCCAGCAGTGATACAGGGAAAGGGGGCAATCAGCCCCAGCATTTT.

This clone appeared once. This rearrangement joins TRBV6-1 to TRBJ2-7; 9 positions match TRBD1. The ends lost 6 bases at V and 6 bases at J; junction bases unmatched: 3. The CDR3 is made up of 12 amino acids. From germline, CDR1 is MNHNS and CDR2 SASEGT. The CDR3 nucleotides are TGTGCCAGCAGGTCACAGGGGGCCGAGCAGTACTTC. Protein sequence: CASRSQGAEQYF.

CDR3 DNA sequence: TGTGCCAGCAACAAGCGGGTCGGCCAAGAGACCCAGTACTTC. It yields the protein CASNKRVGQETQYF. The rearrangement joins TRBV7-2 to TRBJ2-5, with TRBD2 as a possible D gene (6 bases). The CDR3 has 14 residues. V lost 7 bases to trimming and J lost 1 base, with 13 bases between them. Germline V CDR1 and CDR2: SGHTA, FQGNSA.